This passage covers 14 T cell receptor beta chains from one sample sequenced in a study of T cell repertoires in cytomegalovirus infection. MiXCR, run by TCRdb on the reads, gives a single entry per CDR3 protein. The data hold 500,000 to 600,000 distinct CDR3 sequences, with 15% to 20% observed a single time. The sequencing sample was made of CD8+ T cells from PBMCs. Receptors originate from a human donor in good health (CMV status not recorded). Some clones in this sample may be carry-over from other donors' samples.

This clonotype has just a few counts. The CDR3 region is CASIRRMNTEAFF. CDR3 nucleotide sequence: TGTGCCAGCATCAGACGGATGAACACTGAAGCTTTCTTT. The rearrangement links TRBV2 to TRBJ1-1; the D is unclear. The CDR3 has 13 residues. CDR1 and CDR2 from the germline V gene are SNHLY and FYNNEI. V was cut by 7 bases and J by 0 bases, with 9 bases left in between.

V and J are TRBV13 and TRBJ1-1, with D possibly TRBD1 on 6 matching bases. The CDR3 totals 14 residues. Trimming removed 5 bases at V and 3 bases at J, with 13 bases between. Germline V gives CDR1 PRHDT, CDR2 FYEKMQ (reference sequence). CDR3 residues: CASSAGRGYTEAFF. CDR3 DNA sequence: TGTGCCAGCAGCGCGGGGAGGGGGTACACTGAAGCTTTCTTT.

The chain couples TRBV27 to TRBJ2-6; 8 nucleotides align to TRBD1. Looked up from germline, CDR1 is MNHEY and CDR2 is SMNVEV (reference sequence). The CDR3 is 15 residues long. With 4 bases clipped from V and 3 bases from J, the junction kept 2 bases outside the gene matches. The CDR3 loop is CASSYGTGGANVLTF. In DNA, the CDR3 is TGTGCCAGCAGTTACGGGACAGGTGGGGCCAACGTCCTGACTTTC.

The table lists this clonotype with a few counts. The rearrangement uses TRBV29-1 and TRBJ1-1; 8 bases line up with TRBD1. The CDR3 length is 12 residues. The junction had 4 bases not matched to a gene; V was cut back by 6 bases and J by 4 bases. Germline assignment: CDR1 SQVTM and CDR2 ANQGSEA. CDR3 region: CSVGQGGTEAFF. CDR3 DNA: TGCAGCGTCGGACAGGGTGGCACTGAAGCTTTCTTT.

This clonotype was seen a handful of times. The chain joins TRBV13 to TRBJ1-3, with D unresolved. The CDR3 is made up of 15 amino acids. Germline loops: CDR1 PRHDT, CDR2 FYEKMQ (reference sequence). V dropped 4 bases and J dropped 7 bases, with 17 bases sitting between them. Written as DNA, the CDR3 is TGTGCCAGCAGCTCCTCCGAGGGTCTGGGGAACACCATATATTTT. As protein: CASSSSEGLGNTIYF.

This clonotype showed up many times. V is TRBV7-9 and J is TRBJ1-2; no clear D gene. The V gene lost 5 bases and the J gene lost 10 bases, with 20 bases spanning the gap. The CDR3 has 14 residues. Looked up from germline, CDR1 is SEHNR and CDR2 is FQNEAQ (reference sequence). The CDR3, as DNA: TGTGCCAGCAGCCGTACCCAGGATCGAAGGGACTACACCTTC. Its translation: CASSRTQDRRDYTF.

The genes are TRBV24-1 and TRBJ1-4; D may be TRBD1 (5 bases). Germline V gives CDR1 KGHDR, CDR2 SFDVKD. V was clipped by 3 bases and J by 8 bases, with 12 bases between them. This CDR3 comprises 14 residues. The CDR3 coding sequence is TGTGCCACCAGTGATGGGGGTCGGAGGGAAAAACTGTTTTTT. It is translated as CATSDGGRREKLFF.

J is TRBJ1-2 and V is TRBV4-1; 8 bases are a match to TRBD1. Germline CDR1 and CDR2: MGHRA and YSYEKL. V trimming: 1 base; J trimming: 7 bases; junction bases outside the gene matches: 5. The CDR3 has 14 residues. The CDR3 sequence: CASSQGSDRAGYTF. The DNA for the CDR3 is TGCGCCAGCAGCCAAGGCTCGGACAGGGCTGGCTACACCTTC.

J is TRBJ1-6 and V is TRBV3-1; D is undetermined. The CDR3 contains 17 residues. Germline CDR1 and CDR2: LGHDT and YNNKEL (reference sequence). V lost 0 bases and J 11 bases, leaving 20 bases between the germline ends. CDR3 DNA sequence: TGTGCCAGCAGCCAAGAGGCCCCGCCGGAGGGAGGGCCACCCCTCCACTTT. It translates to CASSQEAPPEGGPPLHF.

The chain joins TRBV7-9 to TRBJ1-2; D is possibly TRBD1 (5 bases). Germline CDR1 SEHNR, CDR2 FQNEAQ (reference sequence). The germline V and J ends were trimmed by 5 bases and 7 bases, with 17 bases remaining between them. The CDR3 length is 14 residues. The CDR3 region is CASSPADRQRGYTF. DNA of the CDR3: TGTGCCAGCAGCCCGGCGGACCGACAGCGTGGCTACACCTTC.

On this clonotype: A junction end diverges from the germline sequence, so it may reflect a read error. The chain carries TRBV2 and TRBJ1-1; no clear D. This CDR3 comprises 8 residues. Germline-derived CDR1 and CDR2 are SNHLY and FYNNEI. CDR3 sequence (DNA): TGTGCCAGCAGTTTCGGGCTCTTT. Residues: CASSFGLF.

This clonotype came up many times. CDR3: CASSRSKSNEQFF. The CDR3 coding sequence is TGTGCCAGCAGCAGGTCCAAATCCAATGAGCAGTTCTTC. The chain couples TRBV27 to TRBJ2-1; D ambiguous. Germline V gene lookup returns CDR1 MNHEY and CDR2 SMNVEV (reference sequence). Trimming took 6 bases from V and 6 from J, leaving 12 bases between them. The CDR3 has 13 amino acids.

This clonotype was picked up many times. The gene calls are TRBV7-9 and TRBJ2-7; 11 nucleotides agree with TRBD2. After removal of 4 bases from V and 4 bases from J, the junction contained 6 bases not matched to a gene. Germline CDR1 and CDR2: SEHNR and FQNEAQ (reference sequence). The CDR3 sequence is 15 residues long. The CDR3 DNA sequence: TGTGCCAGCAGCTGGGATCCTAGCGGGAGGTACGAGCAGTACTTC. Amino acids: CASSWDPSGRYEQYF. The full variable domain, its missing parts supplied by reference TRBV7-9 and TRBJ2-7, is DTGVSQNPRHKITKRGQNVTFRCDPISEHNRLYWYRQTLGQGPEFLTYFQNEAQLEKSRLLSDRFSAERPKGSFSTLEIQRTEQGDSAMYLCASSWDPSGRYEQYFGPGTRLTVT.

The chain couples TRBV7-9 to TRBJ1-2, with 8 bases that match TRBD1. V dropped 1 base and J dropped 2; count of bases not matched to a gene: 9. This CDR3 has 17 amino acids. From germline, CDR1 is SEHNR and CDR2 FQNEAQ (reference sequence). The CDR3 bases are TGTGCCAGCAGCTTAGTAGGAGCCGGGACAGGCAACTATGGCTACACCTTC. This sequence encodes CASSLVGAGTGNYGYTF.